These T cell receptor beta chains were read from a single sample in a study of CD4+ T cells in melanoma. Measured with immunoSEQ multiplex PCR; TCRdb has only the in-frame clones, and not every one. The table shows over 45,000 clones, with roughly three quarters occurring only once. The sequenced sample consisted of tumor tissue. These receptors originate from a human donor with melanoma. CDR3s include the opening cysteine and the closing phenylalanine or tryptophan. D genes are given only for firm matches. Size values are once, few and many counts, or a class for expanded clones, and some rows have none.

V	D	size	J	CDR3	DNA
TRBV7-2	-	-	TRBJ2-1	CASSLDRGSSYNEQFF	TGTGCCAGCAGCTTAGACCGGGGGAGCTCCTACAATGAGCAGTTCTTC
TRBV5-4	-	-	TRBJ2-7	CASSLVGSYEQYF	TGTGCCAGCAGCTTGGTAGGTTCCTACGAGCAGTACTTC
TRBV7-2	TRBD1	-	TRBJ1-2	CASSLLGPGGVGDYGYTF	TGTGCCAGCAGCTTATTGGGCCCAGGGGGAGTGGGGGACTATGGCTACACCTTC
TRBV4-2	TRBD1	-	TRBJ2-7	CASSPGTGAYEQYF	TGTGCCAGCAGCCCCGGGACAGGAGCCTACGAGCAGTACTTC
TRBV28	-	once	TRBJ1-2	CASSFGGRSGYTF	TGTGCCAGCAGTTTCGGGGGTCGTAGTGGCTACACCTTC
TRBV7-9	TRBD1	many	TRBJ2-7	CASSARDSRPYEQYF	TGTGCCAGCAGCGCCCGGGACAGTCGGCCGTACGAGCAGTACTTC
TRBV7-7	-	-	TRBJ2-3	CASSQTRGDTQYF	TGTGCTAGCAGCCAGACTAGAGGAGATACGCAGTATTTT
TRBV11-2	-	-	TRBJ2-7	CASSFGTRAYEQYF	TGTGCCAGCAGCTTCGGAACCAGGGCCTACGAGCAGTACTTC
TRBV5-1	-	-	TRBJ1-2	CASSPDPSPTYGYTF	TGCGCCAGCAGCCCGGACCCAAGTCCCACCTATGGCTACACCTTC
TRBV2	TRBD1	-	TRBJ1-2	CASSTRQGQHYGYTF	TGTGCCAGCAGTACAAGACAGGGGCAACACTATGGCTACACCTTC
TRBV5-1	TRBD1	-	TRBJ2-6	CASSLGQGLSGANVLTF	TGCGCCAGCAGCTTGGGACAGGGCCTCTCTGGGGCCAACGTCCTGACTTTC
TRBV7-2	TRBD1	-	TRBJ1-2	CASSLYRGRQGNYGYTF	TGTGCCAGCAGCCTATATAGAGGGAGACAGGGCAACTATGGCTACACCTTC
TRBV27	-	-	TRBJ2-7	CASSFRQGPYEQYF	TGTGCCAGCAGTTTTAGGCAGGGTCCCTACGAGCAGTACTTC
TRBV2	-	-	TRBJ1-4	CASSFGYNEKLFF	TGTGCCAGCAGTTTTGGATATAATGAAAAACTGTTTTTT
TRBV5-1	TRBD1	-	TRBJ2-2	CASSLDRVAGELFF	TGCGCCAGCAGCTTAGACAGGGTTGCCGGGGAGCTGTTTTTT
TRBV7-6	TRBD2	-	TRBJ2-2	CASRLRLTSGVLFF	TGTGCCAGCAGACTTCGACTGACTAGCGGGGTGCTGTTTTTT
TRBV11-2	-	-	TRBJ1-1	CASSFQWGNTEAFF	TGTGCCAGCAGCTTCCAGTGGGGTAACACTGAAGCTTTCTTT
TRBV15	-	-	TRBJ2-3	CATSRGARADTDTQYF	TGTGCCACCAGCAGAGGGGCTAGGGCTGACACAGATACGCAGTATTTT
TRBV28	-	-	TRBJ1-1	CASNLRRGNMNTEAFF	TGTGCCAGCAACCTGAGGCGGGGGAACATGAACACTGAAGCTTTCTTT
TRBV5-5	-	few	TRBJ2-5	CASEPAGQETQYF	TGTGCCAGCGAGCCCGCGGGGCAAGAGACCCAGTACTTC
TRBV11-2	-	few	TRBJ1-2	CASSPGRIYGYTF	TGTGCCAGCAGCCCGGGACGGATCTATGGCTACACCTTC
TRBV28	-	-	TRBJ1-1	CASSPGQSNTEAFF	TGTGCCAGCAGTCCAGGACAGTCGAACACTGAAGCTTTCTTT
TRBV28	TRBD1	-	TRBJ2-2	CASSHRTGTGELFF	TGTGCCAGCAGTCACAGGACAGGAACCGGGGAGCTGTTTTTT
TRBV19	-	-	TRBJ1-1	CASSTPHEAFF	TGTGCCAGTAGTACCCCCCATGAAGCTTTCTTT
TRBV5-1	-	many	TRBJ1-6	CASSSGTDNSPLHF	TGCGCCAGCAGCTCCGGGACGGACAATTCACCCCTCCACTTT
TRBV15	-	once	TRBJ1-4	CATSRDRAPGEKLFF	TGTGCCACCAGCAGAGACAGGGCCCCTGGGGAAAAACTGTTTTTT